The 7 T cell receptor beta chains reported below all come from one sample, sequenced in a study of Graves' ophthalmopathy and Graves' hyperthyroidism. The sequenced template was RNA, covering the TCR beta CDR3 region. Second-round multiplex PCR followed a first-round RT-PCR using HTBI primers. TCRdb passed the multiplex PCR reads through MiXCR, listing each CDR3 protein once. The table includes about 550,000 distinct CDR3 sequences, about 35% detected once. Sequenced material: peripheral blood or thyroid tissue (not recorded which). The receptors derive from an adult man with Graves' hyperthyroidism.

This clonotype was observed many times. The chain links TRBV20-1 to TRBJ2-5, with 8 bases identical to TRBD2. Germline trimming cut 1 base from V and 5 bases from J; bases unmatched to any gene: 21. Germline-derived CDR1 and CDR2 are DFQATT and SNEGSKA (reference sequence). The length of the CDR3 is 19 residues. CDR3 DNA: TGCAGTGCTAGAGTGGGTAGCGGGATCCGACAGAAAAAGGGGGAGACCCAGTACTTC. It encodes CSARVGSGIRQKKGETQYF.

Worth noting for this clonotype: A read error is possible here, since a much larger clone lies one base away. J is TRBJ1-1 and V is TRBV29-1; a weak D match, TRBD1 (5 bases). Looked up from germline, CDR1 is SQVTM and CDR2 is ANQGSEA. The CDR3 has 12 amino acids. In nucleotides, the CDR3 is TGCAGCGTTGACAGGGCGAACACTGAAGCTCTCTTT. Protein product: CSVDRANTEALF.

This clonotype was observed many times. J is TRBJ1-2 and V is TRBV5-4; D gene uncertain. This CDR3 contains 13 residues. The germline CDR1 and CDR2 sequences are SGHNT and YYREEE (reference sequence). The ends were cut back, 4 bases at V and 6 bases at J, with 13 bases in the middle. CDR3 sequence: CASSRGVGDGYTF. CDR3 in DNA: TGTGCCAGCAGCCGGGGTGTTGGTGATGGCTACACCTTC. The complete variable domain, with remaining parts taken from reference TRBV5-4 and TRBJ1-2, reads ETGVTQSPTHLIKTRGQQVTLRCSSQSGHNTVSWYQQALGQGPQFIFQYYREEENGRGNFPPRFSGLQFPNYSSELNVNALELDDSALYLCASSRGVGDGYTFGSGTRLTVV.

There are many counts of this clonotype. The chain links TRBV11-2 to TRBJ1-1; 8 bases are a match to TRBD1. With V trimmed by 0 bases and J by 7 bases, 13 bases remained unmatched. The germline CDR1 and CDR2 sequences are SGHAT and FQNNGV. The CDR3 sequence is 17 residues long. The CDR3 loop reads CASSLDVGMAGGDEAFF. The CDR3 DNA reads TGTGCCAGCAGCTTAGATGTCGGAATGGCAGGGGGCGATGAAGCTTTCTTT.

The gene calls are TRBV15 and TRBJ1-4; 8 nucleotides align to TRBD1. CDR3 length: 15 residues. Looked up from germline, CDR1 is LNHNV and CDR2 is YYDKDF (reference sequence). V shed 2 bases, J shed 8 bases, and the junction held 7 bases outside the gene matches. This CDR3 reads CATSRPGQGLEKLFF. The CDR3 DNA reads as TGTGCCACCAGCAGACCAGGACAGGGATTGGAAAAACTGTTTTTT.

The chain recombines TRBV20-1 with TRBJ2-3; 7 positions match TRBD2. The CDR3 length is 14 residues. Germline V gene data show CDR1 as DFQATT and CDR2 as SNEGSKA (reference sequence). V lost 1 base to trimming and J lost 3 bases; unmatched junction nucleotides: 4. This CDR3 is CSARVASGTDTQYF. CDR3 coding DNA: TGCAGTGCTAGAGTAGCTAGCGGTACAGATACGCAGTATTTT.

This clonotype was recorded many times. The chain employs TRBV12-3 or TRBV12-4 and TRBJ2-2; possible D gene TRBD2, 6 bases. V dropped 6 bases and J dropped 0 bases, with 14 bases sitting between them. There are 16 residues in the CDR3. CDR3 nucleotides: TGTGCCAGCAGCCGTGTCGGGGGTGCGAACACCGGGGAGCTGTTTTTT. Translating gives CASSRVGGANTGELFF.